A single sample gave rise to the 22 T cell receptor gamma chains below, sequenced in a study of Vδ1+ human thymocytes (dated by TCRdb to 2017 to 2018). What the study reported, not specific to this receptor: Thymic TRG and TRD repertoires appeared highly polyclonal with Gaussian CDR3 length distributions, unlike oligoclonal peripheral blood repertoires.

TCRdb shows the sequencer as Illumina MiSeq. RNA was isolated using the RNeasy mini kit, and reverse transcription was performed with Superscript III. CDR3 amplicons were generated by multiplex PCR with pooled V-gene forward primers and a constant-region reverse primer carrying Illumina adaptor overhangs. Public reads were reanalyzed in TCRdb with CATT, and rows carrying the same DNA were merged afterwards. In this sample the table shows 25,000 to 30,000 gamma-chain clones, more than 15% of which occur a single time. The ten top clones hold less than 2% of the sample. Their target antigens are unknown. Sequencing was done on a sample of Vdelta1+ gamma-delta thymocytes from the thymus. Read against the paper, the sample's cell subset or site label means: FACS-sorted CD3+ TCRalphabeta- TCRVdelta1+ TCRVdelta2- thymocytes. The receptors stem from a boy in the first two years of life who had congenital heart surgery.

The rearrangement links TRGV9 to TRGJ1 or TRGJ2. With V trimmed by 2 bases and J by 8 bases, 6 bases remained unmatched. The CDR3 contains 12 residues. Per germline, CDR1 GITISATS and CDR2 ISYDGTV (reference sequence). CDR3 sequence reads: CALWEAKNKKLF. The CDR3 bases are TGTGCCTTGTGGGAGGCCAAAAATAAGAAACTCTTT.

The table lists this clone with a few counts. One junction end does not reproduce the germline sequence, and a read error may be involved. The chain combines TRGV3 with TRGJ1 or TRGJ2. Looked up from germline, CDR1 is VTNTFY and CDR2 is YDVSTARD (reference sequence). The CDR3 loop spans 12 amino acids. CDR3 in DNA: TGTGCCAGCTGGGACAGTCCAAGGAAGAAACTCTTT. Translation: CASWDSPRKKLF.

This clone was counted only a few times. This chain links TRGV9 with TRGJP1. Trimming at V came to 5 bases and at J to 6 bases, leaving 3 bases not matched to a gene. Germline V gives CDR1 GITISATS, CDR2 ISYDGTV (reference sequence). The CDR3 consists of 12 residues. CDR3 region: CALWAPGWFKIF. CDR3 in DNA: TGTGCCTTGTGGGCACCTGGTTGGTTCAAGATATTT.

The rearrangement links TRGV4 to TRGJ1 or TRGJ2. This CDR3 is built from 15 residues. Germline V gene data show CDR1 as EGSTGY and CDR2 as YDSYTSSV. The V gene end was trimmed by 5 bases and the J gene end by 2 bases; junction bases not matched to a gene: 12. The CDR3: CATWAPSHHYYKKLF. The CDR3 DNA reads as TGTGCCACCTGGGCTCCCTCCCATCATTATTATAAGAAACTCTTT.

The V gene is TRGV2, the J gene TRGJ1 or TRGJ2. V trimming: 5 bases; J trimming: 9 bases; junction bases outside the gene matches: 13. Germline-derived CDR1 and CDR2 are EGSNGY and YDSYNSKV. This CDR3 comprises 13 residues. The CDR3 here is CATWAPGTPKKLF. The CDR3, as DNA: TGTGCCACCTGGGCCCCAGGTACCCCTAAGAAACTCTTT.

In its sample, this clone is medium-sized. Within the sample, other DNA sequences also encode this same CDR3. The chain combines TRGV8 with TRGJ1 or TRGJ2. CDR1 and CDR2 (germline): VENAVY, YDSYNSRV. Trimming took 2 bases from V and 2 from J; bases not matched to a gene: 0. The CDR3 is made up of 12 amino acids. Written as DNA, the CDR3 is TGTGCCACCTGGGATAATTATTATAAGAAACTCTTT. Its translation is CATWDNYYKKLF.

This clone was counted a few times. The amino acid sequence in TCRdb belongs to a much larger clone and departs from this DNA's translation at residue 7, likely a sequencing read error; the sequence shown is translated from the DNA. The V gene is TRGV4, the J gene TRGJ1 or TRGJ2. The CDR3 is 11 residues long. Germline CDR1 and CDR2: EGSTGY and YDSYTSSV. J gave up 9 bases and V 2 bases, and 4 bases lay outside the gene matches. CDR3 sequence reads: CATWDACKKLF. CDR3 DNA: TGTGCCACCTGGGATGCTTGTAAGAAACTCTTT.

This clone showed up just once. V gene TRGV9 combines with J gene TRGJ1 or TRGJ2. Trimming cost V 0 bases and J 6 bases; bases outside gene matches: 11. Germline-derived CDR1 and CDR2 are GITISATS and ISYDGTV (reference sequence). This CDR3 contains 15 residues. This CDR3 reads CALWEVQSSGYKKLF. The DNA for the CDR3 is TGTGCCTTGTGGGAGGTGCAGTCAAGTGGTTATAAGAAACTCTTT.

The chain combines TRGV8 with TRGJP2. After removal of 0 bases from V and 5 bases from J, the junction contained 6 bases not matched to a gene. The CDR3 runs to 15 residues. Germline CDR1 is VENAVY and CDR2 is YDSYNSRV. This chain's CDR3 is CATWDRPGSDWIKTF. The CDR3 DNA follows: TGTGCCACCTGGGATAGGCCGGGCAGTGATTGGATCAAGACGTTT.

As regards this clone: A read error may account for a junction end that differs from germline. This sequence joins TRGV3 and TRGJ1 or TRGJ2. There are 15 residues in the CDR3. Germline CDR1 is VTNTFY and CDR2 is YDVSTARD (reference sequence). CDR3 residues: CAAWDRQSRKYKKLF. In DNA form, the CDR3 reads TGTGCCGCCTGGGACAGGCAGTCACGAAAATATAAGAAACTCTTT.

This clone was recorded a few times. V gene TRGV9 combines with J gene TRGJ1 or TRGJ2. Losses at the gene ends were 3 bases for V and 5 bases for J; bases not matched to a gene: 10. Germline values: CDR1 GITISATS, CDR2 ISYDGTV (reference sequence). This CDR3 has 14 amino acids. The chain's CDR3 is CALWEFRLNYKKLF. In nucleotides, the CDR3 is TGTGCCTTGTGGGAGTTTCGTCTTAATTATAAGAAACTCTTT.

In this sample, this clone is medium-sized. This same CDR3 is encoded by further DNA sequences in the sample. The chain links TRGV9 to TRGJ1 or TRGJ2. V was pared by 0 bases and J by 5 bases, with 4 bases of the junction left unmatched. The germline CDR1 and CDR2 sequences are GITISATS and ISYDGTV (reference sequence). The CDR3 has 13 residues. The CDR3, as DNA: TGTGCCTTGTGGGAGGTGCGGAATTATAAGAAACTCTTT. Encoded protein: CALWEVRNYKKLF.

The table lists this clone with a few counts. V is TRGV2 and J is TRGJ1 or TRGJ2. V was clipped by 5 bases and J by 8 bases; unmatched bases: 12. Germline V CDR1 and CDR2: EGSNGY, YDSYNSKV. The CDR3 totals 13 residues. DNA of the CDR3: TGTGCCACCTGGGGTCCAGCGGAGGATAAGAAACTCTTT. It encodes CATWGPAEDKKLF.

This chain links TRGV3 with TRGJ1 or TRGJ2. Trimming took 0 bases from V and 7 from J; bases not matched to a gene: 9. CDR3 length: 14 residues. Per the germline V gene, CDR1 is VTNTFY and CDR2 is YDVSTARD (reference sequence). Here the CDR3 reads CATWDRLVWYKKLF. CDR3 DNA sequence: TGTGCCACCTGGGACAGGCTCGTATGGTATAAGAAACTCTTT.

Notes on this clone: This specimen includes other DNA sequences encoding the same CDR3. The rearrangement links TRGV2 to TRGJ1 or TRGJ2. V lost 0 bases, J lost 12 bases, and 5 bases stayed unmatched. Germline-derived CDR1 and CDR2 are EGSNGY and YDSYNSKV. This CDR3 is 11 amino acids long. The CDR3 sequence is CATWDGPGKLF. DNA for the CDR3: TGTGCCACCTGGGACGGGCCAGGGAAACTCTTT.

This chain joins TRGV4 and TRGJ1 or TRGJ2. Germline values: CDR1 EGSTGY, CDR2 YDSYTSSV. Trimming cost V 3 bases and J 6 bases; bases outside gene matches: 5. The CDR3 consists of 12 residues. The CDR3 is CATWDLSYKKLF. The CDR3 DNA reads as TGTGCCACCTGGGATCTAAGTTATAAGAAACTCTTT.

The chain employs TRGV4 and TRGJ1 or TRGJ2. Germline V gene lookup returns CDR1 EGSTGY and CDR2 YDSYTSSV. The CDR3 totals 12 residues. Trimming cost V 0 bases and J 12 bases; bases outside gene matches: 8. The CDR3 sequence is CATWDGPRGKLF. CDR3 nucleotides: TGTGCCACCTGGGATGGGCCCAGAGGGAAACTCTTT.

This clone was found a few times. This chain uses TRGV9 with TRGJ1 or TRGJ2. This CDR3 contains 13 residues. Germline V gene lookup returns CDR1 GITISATS and CDR2 ISYDGTV (reference sequence). V was clipped by 2 bases and J by 9 bases; unmatched bases: 10. The CDR3 loop is CALWEAPLGKKLF. The CDR3 nucleotides are TGTGCCTTGTGGGAGGCCCCTCTTGGTAAGAAACTCTTT.

This clone was counted between two and nine times. At the DNA level, this CDR3 is encoded by other sequences in the same sample as well. V gene TRGV8 combines with J gene TRGJP1. After removal of 4 bases from V and 0 bases from J, the junction contained 2 bases not matched to a gene. CDR3 size: 14 residues. CDR1 and CDR2 (germline): VENAVY, YDSYNSRV. CDR3 loop: CATWEYTTGWFKIF. The CDR3 bases are TGTGCCACCTGGGAATATACCACTGGTTGGTTCAAGATATTT.

This clone is termed medium-sized (0.01 to 0.1%). Other nucleotide sequences in the sample specify the same CDR3. The J gene is TRGJ1 or TRGJ2, the V gene TRGV3. CDR1 and CDR2 from the germline V gene are VTNTFY and YDVSTARD (reference sequence). The J segment lost 5 bases and the V segment lost 0 bases, leaving 4 bases of the junction unmatched. The CDR3 covers 13 residues. The CDR3 reads CATWDRHHYKKLF. In nucleotides, the CDR3 is TGTGCCACCTGGGACAGGCATCATTATAAGAAACTCTTT.

The chain couples TRGV5 to TRGJ1 or TRGJ2. CDR3 length: 15 residues. V lost 0 bases and J lost 2; bases outside the gene matches: 7. Germline assignment: CDR1 VINAFY and CDR2 YDVSNSKD. The CDR3, as DNA: TGTGCCACCTGGGACAGGCCGTGGGATTATTATAAGAAACTCTTT. It specifies CATWDRPWDYYKKLF.

This chain connects TRGV4 to TRGJ1 or TRGJ2. Germline V gives CDR1 EGSTGY, CDR2 YDSYTSSV. V lost 1 base and J lost 7; bases outside the gene matches: 10. The length of the CDR3 is 14 residues. In DNA, the CDR3 is TGTGCCACCTGGGATGGCCGACGGGGGTATAAGAAACTCTTT. Translated: CATWDGRRGYKKLF.